The 31 T cell receptor beta chains below come from one sample, sequenced in a study of T cell changes during pregnancy in multiple sclerosis. TCRdb's copy holds only in-frame clones and misses some; the assay was immunoSEQ multiplex PCR. This table has some 60,000 clones, 75% to 90% appearing once. The source was CD4+ T cells from peripheral blood mononuclear cells, collected in the third trimester of pregnancy. The receptors here all came from a female donor with multiple sclerosis, enrolled in a pregnancy study.

This chain connects TRBV11-2 to TRBJ2-7; D is ambiguous. V was pared by 5 bases and J by 2 bases, with 10 bases between. CDR1 SGHAT and CDR2 FQNNGV come from the germline V gene. The CDR3 covers 13 residues. CDR3 DNA sequence: TGTGCCAGCAGCCCCGGTGGTACCTACGAGCAGTACTTC. Encoded protein: CASSPGGTYEQYF.

Turning to this clone: Other DNA variants within this sample encode the same CDR3. This chain uses TRBV19 with TRBJ1-4; possible D gene TRBD1, 5 bases. Trimming took 6 bases from V and 8 from J, leaving 19 bases between them. The CDR3 runs 15 residues. Looked up from germline, CDR1 is LNHDA and CDR2 is SQIVND (reference sequence). The DNA of the CDR3 is TGTGCCAGTAGGCTCGATAGGCGGGGGAGCGAAAAACTGTTTTTT. Translating it yields CASRLDRRGSEKLFF.

The chain employs TRBV30 and TRBJ2-5; the D gene is possibly TRBD2 (7 bases). The CDR3 contains 14 residues. CDR1 GTSNPN and CDR2 SVGIG come from the germline V gene (reference sequence). Trimming stripped 1 base from V and 5 bases from J, with 14 bases between. DNA of the CDR3: TGTGCCTGGAGTGCGGGGGGCAGTCGGGAGACCCAGTACTTC. It codes for CAWSAGGSRETQYF.

This clone was picked up a small number of times. The rearrangement joins TRBV6-1 to TRBJ1-1; TRBD1 matches at 8 bases. Trimming removed 6 bases from V and 2 bases from J; junction bases left unmatched: 5. The V gene's germline CDR1 is MNHNS and CDR2 SASEGT. The CDR3 totals 14 residues. The CDR3 is CASRTGGSNTEAFF. The CDR3 DNA sequence: TGTGCCAGCAGAACAGGGGGATCAAACACTGAAGCTTTCTTT.

The genes are TRBV6-4 and TRBJ1-6; tentatively, D is TRBD1 (5 bases). Trimming took 2 bases from V and 7 from J, leaving 9 bases between them. CDR1 is MRHNA, CDR2 SNTAGT, per germline. The CDR3 has 14 residues. CDR3 in amino acids: CASSDQGGNSPLHF. The CDR3 nucleotides are TGTGCCAGCAGTGACCAGGGAGGCAATTCACCCCTCCACTTT.

A single count supports this clone. This chain uses TRBV7-3 with TRBJ2-2, with D tentatively TRBD2 (6 bases). This CDR3 is built from 16 residues. Trimming removed 3 bases from V and 3 bases from J, with 14 bases in between. Germline assignment: CDR1 SGHTA and CDR2 FQGTGA. CDR3 sequence (DNA): TGTGCCAGCAGCTTTCTCGGGACTTCTTACACCGGGGAGCTGTTTTTT. It translates to CASSFLGTSYTGELFF.

The chain recombines TRBV29-1 with TRBJ2-1; 15 nucleotides agree with TRBD2. The CDR3 contains 17 residues. J gave up 2 bases and V 3 bases, and 5 bases lay outside the gene matches. Per germline, CDR1 SQVTM and CDR2 ANQGSEA. This chain's CDR3 is CSVEGLAGGGPYNEQFF. The CDR3 DNA sequence: TGCAGCGTTGAGGGACTAGCGGGGGGTGGACCCTACAATGAGCAGTTCTTC.

The chain combines TRBV2 with TRBJ2-7; 8 bases align to TRBD1. The trim removed 6 bases at V and 0 bases at J, leaving 7 bases unmatched. The CDR3 extends over 15 amino acids. Germline CDR1 SNHLY, CDR2 FYNNEI. CDR3 residues: CASRTGTGGSYEQYF. CDR3 DNA sequence: TGTGCCAGCAGGACCGGGACAGGTGGCTCCTACGAGCAGTACTTC.

The chain couples TRBV6-5 to TRBJ2-2; tentatively, D is TRBD2 (6 bases). Germline CDR1 MNHEY, CDR2 SVGAGI. V gave up 11 bases and J gave up 1 base, with 8 bases separating them. This CDR3 is built from 12 residues. CDR3 DNA sequence: TGTGCCCACGGGGGGAACACCGGGGAGCTGTTTTTT. Its protein product is CAHGGNTGELFF.

The CDR3 region has the DNA TGTGCCAGCAAGGTGGGGACAGGGGAAGGAGATACGCAGTATTTT. This encodes CASKVGTGEGDTQYF. The chain recombines TRBV7-6 with TRBJ2-3; 10 bases align to TRBD1. The V gene's germline CDR1 is SGHVS and CDR2 FNYEAQ. The length of the CDR3 is 15 residues. Losses at the gene ends were 7 bases for V and 5 bases for J; bases not matched to a gene: 9. Complete variable domain (other parts from reference TRBV7-6 and TRBJ2-3): GAGVSQSPRYKVTKRGQDVALRCDPISGHVSLYWYRQALGQGPEFLTYFNYEAQQDKSGLPNDRFSAERPEGSISTLTIQRTEQRDSAMYRCASKVGTGEGDTQYFGPGTRLTVL.

The V call is TRBV6-5, the J call TRBJ1-2; 7 bases agree with TRBD1. This CDR3 is built from 14 residues. Germline CDR1 is MNHEY and CDR2 is SVGAGI. Trimming at V came to 6 bases and at J to 5 bases, leaving 9 bases not matched to a gene. CDR3 loop: CASRYGTDGYGYTF. For the CDR3, the DNA is TGTGCCAGCAGGTACGGGACAGACGGATATGGCTACACCTTC.

The rearrangement links TRBV7-8 to TRBJ1-6; 8 bases map to TRBD1. This CDR3 is 17 amino acids long. Germline lookup yields CDR1 SGHVS and CDR2 FQNEAQ. V trimming: 5 bases; J trimming: 0 bases; junction bases outside the gene matches: 6. CDR3 nucleotides: TGTGCCAGCAGCCCAGGACAGGGACGCTCCTATAATTCACCCCTCCACTTT. Amino acids: CASSPGQGRSYNSPLHF.

The rearrangement joins TRBV19 to TRBJ2-3; unclear D gene. Germline V gene lookup returns CDR1 LNHDA and CDR2 SQIVND (reference sequence). The CDR3 is 14 amino acids. Trimming pared 0 bases from V and 1 base from J, leaving 5 bases between. The CDR3 region has the DNA TGTGCCAGTAGTATAGAACGGGGCACAGATACGCAGTATTTT. This gives the protein CASSIERGTDTQYF. The entire variable domain, with the rest obtained from reference TRBV19 and TRBJ2-3, is as follows: DGGITQSPKYLFRKEGQNVTLSCEQNLNHDAMYWYRQDPGQGLRLIYYSQIVNDFQKGDIAEGYSVSREKKESFPLTVTSAQKNPTAFYLCASSIERGTDTQYFGPGTRLTVL.

The chain joins TRBV19 to TRBJ2-1, with 7 positions matching TRBD1. The CDR3 sequence is 14 residues long. The V segment lost 3 bases and the J segment 4 bases; nucleotides outside the gene matches: 3. CDR1 is LNHDA and CDR2 is SQIVND in the germline V gene (reference sequence). The CDR3 region is CASSIGDRYNEQFF. DNA for the CDR3: TGTGCCAGTAGTATTGGGGACAGATACAATGAGCAGTTCTTC.

The chain combines TRBV18 with TRBJ2-5; D is uncertain. Trimming cost V 6 bases and J 0 bases, with 5 bases left between them. The CDR3 has 12 amino acids. From germline, CDR1 is KGHSH and CDR2 LQKENI. This CDR3 reads CASSIDQETQYF. The CDR3 DNA sequence: TGTGCCAGCTCCATTGACCAAGAGACCCAGTACTTC.

The rearrangement links TRBV6-1 to TRBJ1-5; no firm D call. V lost 2 bases and J lost 6, with 8 bases in between. The CDR3 spans 13 residues. Germline V gene data show CDR1 as MNHNS and CDR2 as SASEGT. Here the CDR3 reads CASSERGTQPQHF. The CDR3 coding sequence is TGTGCCAGCAGTGAACGGGGTACTCAGCCCCAGCATTTT.

The chain combines TRBV6-5 with TRBJ2-5, with a weak D call TRBD1 (6 bases). The germline gives CDR1 MNHEY, CDR2 SVGAGI. The V end was cut by 4 bases, the J end by 1 base, with 10 bases between. This CDR3 is built from 14 residues. The CDR3 DNA follows: TGTGCCAGCAGTTCTACGACAGGCCAAGAGACCCAGTACTTC. As protein: CASSSTTGQETQYF.

The chain employs TRBV12-5 and TRBJ1-1; no clear D. V lost 0 bases, J lost 6 bases, and 14 bases lay in between. The germline V gene has CDR1 LGHNT and CDR2 FRNRAP. This CDR3 comprises 15 residues. CDR3 sequence: CASGLVLGLNAEAFF. CDR3 sequence (DNA): TGTGCTAGTGGTTTGGTACTAGGACTCAACGCTGAAGCTTTCTTT.

In DNA, the CDR3 is TGCAGCGGGCAGGGGTACCAAGAGACCCAGTACTTC. It specifies CSGQGYQETQYF. The chain carries TRBV29-1 and TRBJ2-5, with D possibly being TRBD1 (6 bases). The V end lost 7 bases, the J end lost 0 bases, and 9 bases lay between the germline ends. This CDR3 is built from 12 residues. Germline CDR1 is SQVTM and CDR2 is ANQGSEA.

This clone was observed a single time. The genes are TRBV6-1 and TRBJ2-1, with 9 bases that match TRBD1. The CDR3 runs 14 residues. V dropped 7 bases and J dropped 4; count of bases not matched to a gene: 5. CDR1 and CDR2 from the germline V gene are MNHNS and SASEGT. The CDR3, as DNA: TGTGCCAGCAACAGGGGGCTGGGTTACAATGAGCAGTTCTTC. Translation: CASNRGLGYNEQFF.

The chain combines TRBV30 with TRBJ1-1, with TRBD1 as a possible D gene (5 bases). V was clipped by 4 bases and J by 0 bases, with 18 bases between them. CDR3 length equals 16 residues. Per germline, CDR1 GTSNPN and CDR2 SVGIG (reference sequence). This chain's CDR3 is CAWNRKGSGMNTEAFF. The DNA of the CDR3 is TGTGCCTGGAACCGGAAGGGGTCTGGTATGAACACTGAAGCTTTCTTT.

Only a few counts were recorded for this clone. The sample contains more than one DNA sequence encoding this CDR3. CDR3 in amino acids: CASSRRQGDGYTF. DNA of the CDR3: TGTGCCAGCAGCCGTCGACAGGGGGATGGCTACACCTTC. The gene calls are TRBV2 and TRBJ1-2; 9 nucleotides line up with TRBD1. CDR3 size: 13 residues. From germline, CDR1 is SNHLY and CDR2 FYNNEI. J was trimmed by 6 bases and V by 6 bases; bases with no gene match: 5.

This chain joins TRBV18 and TRBJ2-7; 11 positions match TRBD2. The V and J ends lost 0 bases and 2 bases, in that order; junction bases with no gene match: 0. There are 15 residues in the CDR3. Per the germline V gene, CDR1 is KGHSH and CDR2 is LQKENI. The CDR3 protein is CASSPPGLAAYEQYF. The CDR3, as DNA: TGTGCCAGCTCACCACCGGGACTAGCGGCCTACGAGCAGTACTTC.

The chain is built from TRBV7-2 and TRBJ1-6; the D gene is possibly TRBD1 (6 bases). The CDR3 is made up of 18 amino acids. The V and J ends lost 4 bases and 6 bases respectively, with 22 bases between them. CDR1 SGHTA and CDR2 FQGNSA come from the germline V gene. CDR3 DNA: TGTGCCAGCAGCTCCCCCAGGGACATACTCCTACCTAATTCACCCCTCCACTTT. Translating gives CASSSPRDILLPNSPLHF.

The rearrangement joins TRBV9 to TRBJ2-5, with 9 bases fitting TRBD2. The V segment lost 0 bases and the J segment 5 bases; nucleotides outside the gene matches: 8. The CDR3 length is 16 residues. Germline lookup yields CDR1 SGDLS and CDR2 YYNGEE. CDR3 residues: CASSVGGGGAWETQYF. The CDR3 region has the DNA TGTGCCAGCAGCGTAGGTGGCGGGGGGGCTTGGGAGACCCAGTACTTC. Full variable domain (rest looked up from reference TRBV9 and TRBJ2-5): DSGVTQTPKHLITATGQRVTLRCSPRSGDLSVYWYQQSLDQGLQFLIQYYNGEERAKGNILERFSAQQFPDLHSELNLSSLELGDSALYFCASSVGGGGAWETQYFGPGTRLLVL.

The V and J genes are TRBV13 and TRBJ1-1; D is unresolved. From germline, CDR1 is PRHDT and CDR2 FYEKMQ (reference sequence). V was shortened by 4 bases and J by 1 base, with 13 bases between the two germline ends. The CDR3 loop spans 15 amino acids. The CDR3 region has the DNA TGTGCCAGCAGCTCCCCCCTGAGTCCGAACACTGAAGCTTTCTTT. Amino acid sequence: CASSSPLSPNTEAFF.

This clone has only one observation. The chain carries TRBV18 and TRBJ1-1; tentative D call: TRBD1 (6 bases). CDR3 size: 12 residues. The V end lost 3 bases, the J end lost 9 bases, and 11 bases lay between the germline ends. From germline, CDR1 is KGHSH and CDR2 LQKENI. The CDR3 sequence is CASSPMTGQAFF. Written as DNA, the CDR3 is TGTGCCAGCTCACCTATGACAGGTCAAGCTTTCTTT.

The gene calls are TRBV5-1 and TRBJ2-7; D unclear. This CDR3 region has 14 residues. V was trimmed by 1 base and J by 4 bases, leaving 12 bases between them. Germline assignment: CDR1 SGHRS and CDR2 YFSETQ. CDR3 sequence reads: CASSLSPTEYEQYF. The CDR3 nucleotides read TGCGCCAGCAGCTTGAGCCCTACTGAGTACGAGCAGTACTTC.

V usage is TRBV7-9 and J usage is TRBJ2-3, with D tentatively TRBD1 (5 bases). The CDR3 totals 13 residues. The V end was cut by 8 bases, the J end by 6 bases, with 15 bases between. Germline values: CDR1 SEHNR, CDR2 FQNEAQ (reference sequence). The CDR3 coding sequence is TGTGCCAGCCCGTATGGGGCCCTGGATACGCAGTATTTT. This translates into CASPYGALDTQYF.

The rearrangement uses TRBV28 and TRBJ1-1, with 11 bases aligning to TRBD1. V was clipped by 2 bases and J by 6 bases; unmatched bases: 2. The CDR3 covers 14 residues. Germline V gene sequence: CDR1 MDHEN, CDR2 SYDVKM. The DNA of the CDR3 is TGTGCCAGCAGTTTAGGGGGACAGGGGGCTGAAGCTTTCTTT. Translation gives CASSLGGQGAEAFF.

The V gene is TRBV6-6, the J gene TRBJ2-5; TRBD1 might be the D (6 bases). CDR3 length: 15 residues. The ends were cut back, 6 bases at V and 2 bases at J, with 16 bases in the middle. Germline assignment: CDR1 MNHNY and CDR2 SVGAGI (reference sequence). CDR3 in DNA: TGTGCCAGCAGACACAGGGCCGGGTATCAAGAGACCCAGTACTTC. It is translated as CASRHRAGYQETQYF.